The subject of this entry is one TCR beta chain. The data were obtained in a study of blood T cell repertoires in COVID-19. Across the whole study: There were acute and convalescent COVID-19 samples, and they came from the United States, Italy and Spain. In each case, the material was cDNA or gDNA derived from T cells, B-cell-depleted T cells, or PBMCs.

Trimming took 6 bases from V and 3 from J; bases not matched to a gene: 9. Looked up from germline, CDR1 is SGHDT and CDR2 is YYEEEE. The length of the CDR3 is 14 residues. Assay used: immunoSEQ multiplex PCR; TCRdb lists only in-frame clones, some missing. The table shows some 130,000 clones, with 84% occurring only once. Material for sequencing was peripheral blood. The V call is TRBV5-6, the J call TRBJ2-7; 7 positions agree with TRBD2. This receptor was taken from a human donor in a cohort sampled during active COVID-19. As DNA, the CDR3 is TGTGCCAGCACCGCCGGGGGGTCCGTCTACGAGCAGTACTTC. It codes for CASTAGGSVYEQYF.